The 15 T cell receptor beta chains listed next were all sequenced from one sample in a study of identical twins. MiXCR, run by TCRdb on the 5' RACE reads, gives a single entry per CDR3 protein. The sample lists approximately 220,000 distinct CDR3 sequences, approximately 8.3% occurring once. These sequences were also reported in another study, on yellow fever vaccine responses in identical twins.

Sequencing was performed on memory (CD45RO+) T cells sorted from blood. Receptors originate from a woman younger than 35 in good health.

This clonotype was seen repeatedly, ten times or more. The rearrangement uses TRBV29-1 and TRBJ2-2; D is unclear. The length of the CDR3 is 11 residues. Germline-derived CDR1 and CDR2 are SQVTM and ANQGSEA. V lost 4 bases, J lost 10 bases, and 10 bases lay in between. The CDR3, as DNA: TGCAGCGTTGGGCTTAGGGAGGAGCTGTTTTTT. This gives the protein CSVGLREELFF.

This clonotype has a count of ten or more. This rearrangement joins TRBV7-8 to TRBJ2-2, with a tentative D call TRBD2 (5 bases). This CDR3 is 16 amino acids long. The germline V gene has CDR1 SGHVS and CDR2 FQNEAQ. V lost 6 bases and J 4 bases, leaving 18 bases between the germline ends. The CDR3 loop is CASSRNSVGVTGELFF. In nucleotides, the CDR3 is TGTGCCAGCAGTAGAAATAGCGTTGGGGTCACCGGGGAGCTGTTTTTT.

This clonotype showed up just a few times. This chain connects TRBV7-2 to TRBJ2-3; possible D gene TRBD2, 6 bases. The CDR3 runs 17 residues. Germline values: CDR1 SGHTA, CDR2 FQGNSA. V dropped 4 bases and J dropped 0 bases, with 17 bases sitting between them. For the CDR3, the DNA is TGTGCCAGCAGCTACGCGGGCGGGGAGAGTAGCACAGATACGCAGTATTTT. Its translation is CASSYAGGESSTDTQYF.

The V and J genes are TRBV24-1 and TRBJ2-5, with a possible D match to TRBD1 (5 bases). Per the germline V gene, CDR1 is KGHDR and CDR2 is SFDVKD. Trimming stripped 4 bases from V and 1 base from J, with 21 bases between. There are 18 residues in the CDR3. The CDR3 DNA sequence: TGTGCCACCAGTGACCGTCGAGGCGGTGGGGCCCTCCAAGAGACCCAGTACTTC. Encoded protein: CATSDRRGGGALQETQYF.

This clonotype was found many times. The genes are TRBV11-2 and TRBJ2-1; TRBD2 aligns across 11 bases. The V segment lost 4 bases and the J segment 4 bases; nucleotides outside the gene matches: 15. The CDR3 loop spans 19 amino acids. Germline CDR1 reads SGHAT; CDR2 reads FQNNGV. CDR3 DNA: TGTGCCAGCAGCTCACCGACTAGCGGGGAAAATAAGGTGTACAATGAGCAGTTCTTC. Translation gives CASSSPTSGENKVYNEQFF.

This chain links TRBV6-1 with TRBJ2-3, with 9 bases fitting TRBD1. The CDR3 extends over 15 amino acids. Trimming cost V 6 bases and J 0 bases; bases outside gene matches: 4. Germline V gene sequence: CDR1 MNHNS, CDR2 SASEGT. For the CDR3, the DNA is TGTGCCAGCAGCGGGACAGGGAAAAGCACAGATACGCAGTATTTT. Translating gives CASSGTGKSTDTQYF.

In this sample, this clonotype turned up many times. The rearrangement links TRBV3-1 to TRBJ2-7; TRBD1 matches 8 bases. Unmatched junction bases numbered 6, after V lost 5 bases and J lost 0 bases. Germline V lookup: CDR1 LGHDT, CDR2 YNNKEL (reference sequence). The CDR3 is 15 amino acids. CDR3 nucleotide sequence: TGTGCCAGCAGCGCTCCCGGGACAGGCTCCTACGAGCAGTACTTC. Amino acids: CASSAPGTGSYEQYF.

This sequence joins TRBV20-1 and TRBJ2-6; D tentatively fits TRBD1 or TRBD2 (5 bases each). This CDR3 is built from 14 residues. Germline loops: CDR1 DFQATT, CDR2 SNEGSKA (reference sequence). Trimming took 4 bases from V and 4 from J, leaving 11 bases between them. CDR3 sequence reads: CSATGTDGANVLTF. The CDR3 coding sequence is TGCAGTGCTACCGGGACCGACGGGGCCAACGTCCTGACTTTC.

This clonotype was detected ten times or more. CDR3 residues: CASSSQGQGGYEQYF. CDR3 DNA sequence: TGTGCCAGCAGCTCCCAAGGACAGGGGGGCTACGAGCAGTACTTC. This chain uses TRBV5-6 with TRBJ2-7, with 10 bases identical to TRBD1. The V and J ends lost 3 bases and 3 bases, in that order; junction bases with no gene match: 6. Germline assignment: CDR1 SGHDT and CDR2 YYEEEE. The length of the CDR3 is 15 residues.

The chain uses TRBV20-1 and TRBJ2-7; D may be TRBD1 (6 bases). Between the trimmed V and J ends, which lost 6 bases and 2 bases, there was a span of 14 bases. The CDR3 length is 13 residues. Germline lookup yields CDR1 DFQATT and CDR2 SNEGSKA (reference sequence). This CDR3 is CSANPGQTYEQYF. CDR3 nucleotides: TGCAGTGCAAACCCGGGACAAACCTACGAGCAGTACTTC.

This clonotype was detected many times. The chain carries TRBV12-3 or TRBV12-4 and TRBJ2-2, with D unresolved. This CDR3 spans 12 amino acids. V was pared by 1 base and J by 7 bases, with 4 bases between. CDR3 coding DNA: TGTGCCAGCAGTTTAGGATACGGGGAGCTGTTTTTT. Translating gives CASSLGYGELFF.

In the case of this clonotype: A much larger clonotype is one base distant, so this may be a read error. The chain carries TRBV11-2 and TRBJ2-1; the match to TRBD2 covers 8 bases. CDR3 size: 18 residues. Germline loops: CDR1 SGHAT, CDR2 FQNNGV. Losses at the gene ends were 2 bases for V and 3 bases for J; bases not matched to a gene: 12. Here the CDR3 reads CASSLRGLSGRGYNEQFF. CDR3 bases: TGTGCCAGCAGCTTAAGAGGTTTGAGCGGGAGAGGCTACAATGAGCAGTTCTTC.

This clonotype appeared many times. The chain recombines TRBV20-1 with TRBJ2-1; TRBD2 matches 10 bases. Germline CDR1 reads DFQATT; CDR2 reads SNEGSKA (reference sequence). This CDR3 is 15 amino acids long. The V segment lost 7 bases and the J segment 4 bases; nucleotides outside the gene matches: 10. CDR3 sequence (DNA): TGCAGTGGCATGGGACTAGCGATGAGGTACAATGAGCAGTTCTTC. It specifies CSGMGLAMRYNEQFF.

The table lists this clonotype with many counts. The chain uses TRBV7-2 and TRBJ2-5, with 7 bases aligning to TRBD1. The CDR3 sequence is 16 residues long. V lost 5 bases, J lost 0 bases, and 9 bases stayed unmatched. Per germline, CDR1 SGHTA and CDR2 FQGNSA. The chain's CDR3 is CASSVTGTEYQETQYF. DNA of the CDR3: TGTGCCAGCAGCGTGACCGGGACAGAGTACCAAGAGACCCAGTACTTC.

The chain uses TRBV30 and TRBJ2-2; possibly TRBD1 or TRBD2 for D (5 bases each). This CDR3 spans 13 amino acids. The V gene lost 5 bases and the J gene lost 7 bases, with 14 bases spanning the gap. From germline, CDR1 is GTSNPN and CDR2 SVGIG (reference sequence). The CDR3 sequence: CAWASSGHGELFF. The CDR3 DNA reads as TGTGCCTGGGCCTCTTCGGGGCACGGGGAGCTGTTTTTT.